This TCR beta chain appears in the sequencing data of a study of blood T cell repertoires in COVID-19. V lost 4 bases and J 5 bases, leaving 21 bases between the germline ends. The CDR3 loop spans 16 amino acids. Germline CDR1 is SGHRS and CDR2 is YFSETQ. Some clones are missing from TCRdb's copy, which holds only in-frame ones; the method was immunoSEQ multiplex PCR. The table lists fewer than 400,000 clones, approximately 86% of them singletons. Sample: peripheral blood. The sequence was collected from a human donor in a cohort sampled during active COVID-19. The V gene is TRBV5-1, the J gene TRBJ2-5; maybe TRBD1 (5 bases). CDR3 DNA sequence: TGCGCCAGCAGCGTCTCGGCAGGGCTCGTGGGGGAGACCCAGTACTTC. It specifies CASSVSAGLVGETQYF. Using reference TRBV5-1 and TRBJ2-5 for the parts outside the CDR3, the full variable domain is KAGVTQTPRYLIKTRGQQVTLSCSPISGHRSVSWYQQTPGQGLQFLFEYFSETQRNKGNFPGRFSGRQFSNSRSEMNVSTLELGDSALYLCASSVSAGLVGETQYFGPGTRLLVL.